This T cell receptor beta chain was sequenced for a study of shared clonotypes between healthy human individuals. Study details: Donors consisted of a couple of women and a few men between 18 and 49. Three CD4 naive, three CD4 memory, two CD8 naive and one CD8 memory plate were used per donor. Notes on the study in general: Apart from blood, nothing was sampled; tissue repertoires likely differ.

With regard to this clone: Its antigen is not identified.

The protocol was immunoSEQ multiplex PCR, while the TCRdb copy is restricted to in-frame clones and leaves out a portion. The table shows approximately 400,000 clones, with just over 95% occurring only once. Germline V gene data show CDR1 as MDHEN and CDR2 as SYDVKM. The CDR3 totals 13 residues. The V end was cut by 6 bases, the J end by 6 bases, with 14 bases between. Donors were healthy HIV-negative adults without recently reported acute infections or vaccinations. V is TRBV28 and J is TRBJ1-1; D remains unclear. Sequenced material: memory CD8+ T cells sorted from blood. Subset: CD45RO+ cells pooled with CCR7-negative TemRA cells. The TCR comes from a man aged 25-40 years in good health. In nucleotides, the CDR3 is TGTGCCAGCAGCGCACCGGGAGCATCTGAAGCTTTCTTT. Translating it yields CASSAPGASEAFF.